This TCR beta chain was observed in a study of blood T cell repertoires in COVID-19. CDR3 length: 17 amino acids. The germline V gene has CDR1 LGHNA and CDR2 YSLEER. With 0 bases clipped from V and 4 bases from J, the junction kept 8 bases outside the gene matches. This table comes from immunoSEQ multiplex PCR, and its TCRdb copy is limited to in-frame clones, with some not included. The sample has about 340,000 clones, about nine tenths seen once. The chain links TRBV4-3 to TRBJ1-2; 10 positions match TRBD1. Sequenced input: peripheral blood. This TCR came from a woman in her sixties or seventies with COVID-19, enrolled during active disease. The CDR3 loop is CASSQDRGTGVVYGYTF. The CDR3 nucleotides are TGCGCCAGCAGCCAAGATCGGGGGACAGGGGTAGTCTATGGCTACACCTTC.